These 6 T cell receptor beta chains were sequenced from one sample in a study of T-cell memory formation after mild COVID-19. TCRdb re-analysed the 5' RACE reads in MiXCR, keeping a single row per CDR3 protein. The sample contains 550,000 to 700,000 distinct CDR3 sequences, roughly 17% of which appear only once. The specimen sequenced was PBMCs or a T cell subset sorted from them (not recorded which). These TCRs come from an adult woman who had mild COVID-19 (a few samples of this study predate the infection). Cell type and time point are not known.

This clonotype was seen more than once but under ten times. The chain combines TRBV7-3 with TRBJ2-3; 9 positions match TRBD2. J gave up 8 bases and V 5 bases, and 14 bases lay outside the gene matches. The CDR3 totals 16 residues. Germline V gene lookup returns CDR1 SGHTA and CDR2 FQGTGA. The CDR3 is CASSLGVGLATGTQYF. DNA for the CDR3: TGTGCCAGCAGCCTAGGGGTCGGACTAGCGACGGGTACGCAGTATTTT.

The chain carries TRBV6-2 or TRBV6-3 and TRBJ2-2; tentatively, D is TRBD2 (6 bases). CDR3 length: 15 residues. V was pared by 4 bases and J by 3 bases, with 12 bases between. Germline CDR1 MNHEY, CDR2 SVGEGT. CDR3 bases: TGTGCCAGCAGTTGGCCGGGAGCTGACACCGGGGAGCTGTTTTTT. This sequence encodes CASSWPGADTGELFF.

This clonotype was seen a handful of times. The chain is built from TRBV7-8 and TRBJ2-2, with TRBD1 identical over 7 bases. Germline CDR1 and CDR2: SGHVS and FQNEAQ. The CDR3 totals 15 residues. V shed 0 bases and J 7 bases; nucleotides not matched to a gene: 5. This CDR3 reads CASSLAYRGNGELFF. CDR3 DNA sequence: TGTGCCAGCAGCTTAGCTTACAGGGGTAACGGGGAGCTGTTTTTT.

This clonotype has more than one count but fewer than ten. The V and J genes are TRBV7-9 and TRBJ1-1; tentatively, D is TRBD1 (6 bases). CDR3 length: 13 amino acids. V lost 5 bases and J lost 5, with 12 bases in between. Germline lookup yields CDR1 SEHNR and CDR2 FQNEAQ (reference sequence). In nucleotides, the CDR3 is TGTGCCAGCAGCGAACAGGGTTTGACTGAAGCTTTCTTT. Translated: CASSEQGLTEAFF.

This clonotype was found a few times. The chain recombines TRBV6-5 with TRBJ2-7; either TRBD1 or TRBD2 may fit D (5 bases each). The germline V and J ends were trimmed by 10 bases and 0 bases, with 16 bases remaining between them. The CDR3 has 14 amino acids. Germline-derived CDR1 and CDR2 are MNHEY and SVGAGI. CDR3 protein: CATTPGPSSYEQYF. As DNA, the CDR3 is TGTGCCACTACACCGGGGCCCTCCTCCTACGAGCAGTACTTC.

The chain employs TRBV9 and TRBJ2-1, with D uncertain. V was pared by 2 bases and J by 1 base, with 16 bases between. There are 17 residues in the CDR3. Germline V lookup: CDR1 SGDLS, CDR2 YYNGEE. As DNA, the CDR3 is TGTGCCAGCAGCGTCACCGCACTACTTTCTTCCTACAATGAGCAGTTCTTC. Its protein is CASSVTALLSSYNEQFF. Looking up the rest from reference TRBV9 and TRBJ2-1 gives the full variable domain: DSGVTQTPKHLITATGQRVTLRCSPRSGDLSVYWYQQSLDQGLQFLIQYYNGEERAKGNILERFSAQQFPDLHSELNLSSLELGDSALYFCASSVTALLSSYNEQFFGPGTRLTVL.